This entry describes one T cell receptor (beta chain). These data come from a study of blood T cell repertoires in COVID-19. Study at large: From the United States, Italy and Spain came samples of acute and convalescent COVID-19. Sample material is recorded as cDNA or gDNA derived from T cells, B-cell-depleted T cells, or PBMCs.

The CDR3 sequence is 14 residues long. Germline assignment: CDR1 MNHEY and CDR2 SMNVEV (reference sequence). The V segment lost 5 bases and the J segment 6 bases; nucleotides outside the gene matches: 7. The repertoire was sequenced with immunoSEQ multiplex PCR; TCRdb's copy has only in-frame clones and lacks some. The sample consists of 180,000 or so clones, approximately 91% of them appearing once. The rearrangement uses TRBV27 and TRBJ1-5; 7 positions agree with TRBD1. Sequencing input: peripheral blood. The TCR was taken from a man aged 35 to 55 with acute or convalescent COVID-19. CDR3 sequence (DNA): TGTGCCAGCAGTCCAGACAGGGCGATTCAGCCCCAGCATTTT. Amino acid sequence: CASSPDRAIQPQHF.